This paragraph covers one T cell receptor beta chain sequence. The entry originates in a study of blood T cell repertoires in COVID-19. For the study at large: T cells, B-cell-depleted T cells, or PBMCs supplied cDNA or gDNA.

The junction had 4 bases not matched to a gene; V was cut back by 7 bases and J by 5 bases. Germline lookup yields CDR1 MNHNY and CDR2 SVGAGI (reference sequence). The CDR3 has 12 residues. Original processing notes: Amplification from reference gene primers served as the basis for estimated nucleated cell counts. Only in-frame clones appear in the TCRdb table, and some are missing; sequencing was by immunoSEQ multiplex PCR. Clone size and the V and J calls come from that table; the DNA yielded D and trimming. The data show approximately 200,000 clones, 86% seen once. It was within 2 weeks before study entry that exposed participants met a COVID-19 case.

This TCR came from a woman aged 30 to 39 who had been exposed to COVID-19. The sequencing sample was made of PBMCs or T cells enriched from blood (not recorded which). V usage is TRBV6-6 and J usage is TRBJ1-1; 7 bases line up with TRBD1. CDR3 bases: TGTGCCAGCACTCCAGGGGGGACTGAAGCTTTCTTT. The encoded protein is CASTPGGTEAFF.